What follows are 24 T cell receptor beta chains derived from one specimen sequenced in a study of hypomethylating agent response in myelodysplastic syndrome. The repertoire was sequenced with immunoSEQ multiplex PCR; TCRdb's copy has only in-frame clones and lacks some. The repertoire consists of thousands of clones, with approximately 75% occurring once and the leading ten covering 15% to 17%. Sequences were derived from bone marrow, sampled before or after starting hypomethylating agent treatment for myelodysplastic syndrome (not recorded which). These receptors all come from a human donor with myelodysplastic syndrome.

In this sample, this clone turned up once. The chain carries TRBV9 and TRBJ2-1, with TRBD2 identical over 14 bases. This CDR3 has 17 amino acids. Germline CDR1 is SGDLS and CDR2 is YYNGEE. V dropped 3 bases and J dropped 2; count of bases not matched to a gene: 4. The CDR3 spells CASSDRTSGGTYNEQFF. Here the CDR3 DNA reads TGTGCCAGCAGCGACCGGACTAGCGGGGGGACCTACAATGAGCAGTTCTTC.

The chain links TRBV7-6 to TRBJ1-5, with 9 bases lining up with TRBD1. CDR3 size: 14 residues. J was trimmed by 7 bases and V by 5 bases; bases with no gene match: 6. Per the germline V gene, CDR1 is SGHVS and CDR2 is FNYEAQ. The CDR3 bases are TGTGCCAGCAGCCTGGGACAGGGTGCCCAGCCCCAGCATTTT. This codes for CASSLGQGAQPQHF.

There are a few counts of this clone. The chain is built from TRBV7-9 and TRBJ2-5; 7 positions match TRBD1. Trimming removed 3 bases from V and 2 bases from J; junction bases left unmatched: 6. CDR1 and CDR2 (germline): SEHNR, FQNEAQ (reference sequence). The CDR3 has 15 amino acids. DNA for the CDR3: TGTGCCAGCAGCTTCAAAGGGGGACAGCAAGAGACCCAGTACTTC. It specifies CASSFKGGQQETQYF. The full variable domain, its missing parts supplied by reference TRBV7-9 and TRBJ2-5, is DTGVSQNPRHKITKRGQNVTFRCDPISEHNRLYWYRQTLGQGPEFLTYFQNEAQLEKSRLLSDRFSAERPKGSFSTLEIQRTEQGDSAMYLCASSFKGGQQETQYFGPGTRLLVL.

The genes are TRBV2 and TRBJ1-1, with D possibly matching TRBD1 (6 bases). Per germline, CDR1 SNHLY and CDR2 FYNNEI. This CDR3 is built from 16 residues. V gave up 4 bases and J gave up 0 bases, with 15 bases separating them. CDR3 sequence (DNA): TGTGCCAGCAGTGTTCCCCGACAGGCCATGAACACTGAAGCTTTCTTT. Translated, it gives CASSVPRQAMNTEAFF. Drawing the rest from reference TRBV2 and TRBJ1-1, the complete variable domain is EPEVTQTPSHQVTQMGQEVILRCVPISNHLYFYWYRQILGQKVEFLVSFYNNEISEKSEIFDDQFSVERPDGSNFTLKIRSTKLEDSAMYFCASSVPRQAMNTEAFFGQGTRLTVV.

The chain employs TRBV15 and TRBJ1-3, with D possibly being TRBD1 (6 bases). The CDR3 consists of 14 residues. Germline values: CDR1 LNHNV, CDR2 YYDKDF (reference sequence). V lost 2 bases, J lost 4 bases, and 9 bases lay in between. The DNA of the CDR3 is TGTGCCACCAGCAGACAGGGGTCCGGAAACACCATATATTTT. This encodes CATSRQGSGNTIYF.

This sequence joins TRBV19 and TRBJ1-2, with D perhaps matching TRBD1 (6 bases). CDR1 and CDR2 from the germline V gene are LNHDA and SQIVND (reference sequence). The V end was cut by 7 bases, the J end by 0 bases, with 24 bases between. The CDR3 is 18 amino acids. Here the CDR3 DNA reads TGTGCCAGTACCCGGGGGAGTGGGGGCCCGGGCGCTAACTATGGCTACACCTTC. Translation: CASTRGSGGPGANYGYTF. The whole variable domain, remainder taken from reference TRBV19 and TRBJ1-2, is DGGITQSPKYLFRKEGQNVTLSCEQNLNHDAMYWYRQDPGQGLRLIYYSQIVNDFQKGDIAEGYSVSREKKESFPLTVTSAQKNPTAFYLCASTRGSGGPGANYGYTFGSGTRLTVV.

This clone has only one observation. This chain joins TRBV10-1 and TRBJ2-1; TRBD2 agrees at 12 bases. After removal of 4 bases from V and 7 bases from J, the junction contained 8 bases not matched to a gene. Germline V CDR1 and CDR2: WNHNN, SYGVQD (reference sequence). This CDR3 contains 16 residues. The CDR3 spells CASSAQLAGGQNEQFF. For the CDR3, the DNA is TGCGCCAGCAGTGCCCAGCTAGCGGGGGGGCAAAATGAGCAGTTCTTC.

The chain has TRBV28 and TRBJ2-1; 7 bases line up with TRBD1. Germline CDR1 MDHEN, CDR2 SYDVKM. The CDR3 consists of 15 residues. V was clipped by 5 bases and J by 6 bases; unmatched bases: 10. This chain's CDR3 is CASSAGDRDINEQFF. The CDR3 DNA follows: TGTGCCAGCAGTGCCGGGGACAGAGATATCAATGAGCAGTTCTTC.

This clone was detected only a few times. This chain joins TRBV7-9 and TRBJ2-2; D ambiguous. This CDR3 is built from 11 residues. V was cut by 6 bases and J by 7 bases, with 6 bases left in between. Germline CDR1 reads SEHNR; CDR2 reads FQNEAQ (reference sequence). CDR3: CASRSGGELFF. DNA for the CDR3: TGTGCCAGCAGATCGGGCGGGGAGCTGTTTTTT.

This clone appeared once. The J gene is TRBJ1-1, the V gene TRBV7-2; a weak D match, TRBD1 (5 bases). V was pared by 3 bases and J by 2 bases, with 10 bases between. The germline V gene encodes CDR1 SGHTA and CDR2 FQGNSA. The CDR3 runs 14 residues. This CDR3 reads CASSFRGGNTEAFF. The CDR3 DNA follows: TGTGCCAGCAGCTTCCGGGGGGGAAACACTGAAGCTTTCTTT.

This clone was seen more than once but under ten times. This chain connects TRBV6-5 to TRBJ1-2; perhaps TRBD1 as D (6 bases). Trimming took off 2 bases at V and 8 bases at J, with 15 bases between the two ends. Germline CDR1 MNHEY, CDR2 SVGAGI. The CDR3 totals 14 residues. The CDR3 nucleotides read TGTGCCAGCAGTTACCCTGGGACAATCGGAGGCTACACCTTC. Residues: CASSYPGTIGGYTF.

The rearrangement joins TRBV5-4 to TRBJ1-2, with a possible D match to TRBD1 (6 bases). Germline V lookup: CDR1 SGHNT, CDR2 YYREEE (reference sequence). V was clipped by 1 base and J by 8 bases, with 12 bases between them. The CDR3 spans 13 residues. CDR3 protein: CASSLPGEWGYTF. CDR3 bases: TGTGCCAGCAGCTTGCCAGGGGAGTGGGGCTACACCTTC.

This chain uses TRBV7-8 with TRBJ2-1; 7 bases are a match to TRBD2. CDR3 size: 13 residues. Germline V lookup: CDR1 SGHVS, CDR2 FQNEAQ. J was trimmed by 8 bases and V by 4 bases; bases with no gene match: 5. CDR3 region: CASSSILADEQFF. CDR3 in DNA: TGTGCCAGCAGCTCTATTCTAGCGGATGAGCAGTTCTTC. The entire variable domain, with the rest obtained from reference TRBV7-8 and TRBJ2-1, is as follows: GAGVSQSPRYKVAKRGQDVALRCDPISGHVSLFWYQQALGQGPEFLTYFQNEAQLDKSGLPSDRFFAERPEGSVSTLKIQRTQQEDSAVYLCASSSILADEQFFGPGTRLTVL.

This clone was seen more than once but under ten times. The gene calls are TRBV7-9 and TRBJ1-1; 7 bases fit TRBD1. Germline values: CDR1 SEHNR, CDR2 FQNEAQ (reference sequence). CDR3 length: 14 residues. Trimming took 1 base from V and 6 from J; bases not matched to a gene: 5. CDR3: CASSLEGGAAEAFF. CDR3 in DNA: TGTGCCAGCAGCTTAGAAGGGGGCGCCGCTGAAGCTTTCTTT. Together with reference TRBV7-9 and TRBJ1-1, the CDR3 gives the full variable domain: DTGVSQNPRHKITKRGQNVTFRCDPISEHNRLYWYRQTLGQGPEFLTYFQNEAQLEKSRLLSDRFSAERPKGSFSTLEIQRTEQGDSAMYLCASSLEGGAAEAFFGQGTRLTVV.

This clone has a handful of counts. The CDR3 region has the DNA TGTGCCAGCAGTGAAGCGCATTGGACCGGCGAGCAGTACTTC. Translated: CASSEAHWTGEQYF. This chain uses TRBV2 with TRBJ2-7; D remains ambiguous. The germline V gene encodes CDR1 SNHLY and CDR2 FYNNEI. The length of the CDR3 is 14 residues. The V gene lost 0 bases and the J gene lost 6 bases, with 12 bases spanning the gap.

CDR3 region: CASSSPGQGNTEAFF. The CDR3 DNA follows: TGTGCCAGCAGTTCCCCGGGACAGGGGAACACTGAAGCTTTCTTT. This sequence joins TRBV6-5 and TRBJ1-1; 9 bases map to TRBD1. CDR1 and CDR2 (germline): MNHEY, SVGAGI. The CDR3 is 15 residues long. Losses at the gene ends were 4 bases for V and 1 base for J; bases not matched to a gene: 4.

The chain is built from TRBV7-6 and TRBJ2-1, with D perhaps assigned TRBD1 or TRBD2 (5 bases each). Germline-derived CDR1 and CDR2 are SGHVS and FNYEAQ. CDR3 length equals 14 residues. Trimming cost V 5 bases and J 5 bases, with 13 bases left between them. CDR3 protein: CASSPYMGDNEQFF. CDR3 in DNA: TGTGCCAGCAGCCCTTATATGGGGGACAATGAGCAGTTCTTC.

This clone showed up just once. The genes are TRBV6-1 and TRBJ1-1; TRBD1 might be the D (5 bases). Trimming removed 2 bases at V and 8 bases at J, with 9 bases between. This CDR3 is built from 12 residues. Germline CDR1 MNHNS, CDR2 SASEGT. Here the CDR3 reads CASSELGEEAFF. The CDR3 DNA sequence: TGTGCCAGCAGTGAATTAGGGGAAGAAGCTTTCTTT.

The chain joins TRBV11-2 to TRBJ2-7; a weak D match, TRBD1 (5 bases). Trimming took 5 bases from V and 3 from J, leaving 14 bases between them. Germline V gene lookup returns CDR1 SGHAT and CDR2 FQNNGV. The CDR3 loop spans 14 amino acids. The CDR3 region has the DNA TGTGCCAGCAGCCGATGGCAGGGCCGCTACGAGCAGTACTTC. It encodes CASSRWQGRYEQYF.

CDR3 in DNA: TGTGCCAGCAGTTTCGGAGGGACGTTAAACTATGGCTACACCTTC. Translating gives CASSFGGTLNYGYTF. J is TRBJ1-2 and V is TRBV28, with a tentative D call TRBD1 (5 bases). Trimming took 3 bases from V and 2 from J, leaving 13 bases between them. The germline V gene encodes CDR1 MDHEN and CDR2 SYDVKM. This CDR3 has 15 amino acids.

The CDR3 loop reads CASSLGGNYGYTF. CDR3 DNA: TGTGCCAGCAGTTTAGGCGGGAACTATGGCTACACCTTC. This chain connects TRBV27 to TRBJ1-2; no definite D call. V was shortened by 2 bases and J by 2 bases, with 6 bases between the two germline ends. CDR1 MNHEY and CDR2 SMNVEV come from the germline V gene (reference sequence). The CDR3 loop spans 13 amino acids.

The chain couples TRBV29-1 to TRBJ1-2, with 9 bases aligning to TRBD1. The CDR3 is 12 amino acids. The trim removed 7 bases at V and 5 bases at J, leaving 5 bases unmatched. Germline V gene lookup returns CDR1 SQVTM and CDR2 ANQGSEA. The CDR3 is CSDMTGGYGYTF. DNA for the CDR3: TGCAGCGATATGACAGGGGGATATGGCTACACCTTC. The full variable domain, completed using reference TRBV29-1 and TRBJ1-2, is SAVISQKPSRDICQRGTSLTIQCQVDSQVTMMFWYRQQPGQSLTLIATANQGSEATYESGFVIDKFPISRPNLTFSTLTVSNMSPEDSSIYLCSDMTGGYGYTFGSGTRLTVV.

This clone came up once. The rearrangement joins TRBV4-1 to TRBJ1-1, with 7 bases fitting TRBD1. Trimming cost V 1 base and J 5 bases; bases outside gene matches: 7. The germline CDR1 and CDR2 sequences are MGHRA and YSYEKL. This CDR3 contains 15 residues. The CDR3 nucleotides are TGCGCCAGCAGCCAAGTCTGGCCAGGGGGAACTGAAGCTTTCTTT. Its translation is CASSQVWPGGTEAFF.

The chain couples TRBV4-3 to TRBJ2-7, with a possible D match to TRBD1 (6 bases). V lost 3 bases and J 3 bases, leaving 18 bases between the germline ends. From germline, CDR1 is LGHNA and CDR2 YSLEER. The CDR3 runs 16 residues. Here the CDR3 reads CASSQGAAGQGYEQYF. As DNA, the CDR3 is TGCGCCAGCAGCCAGGGGGCGGCAGGGCAAGGCTACGAGCAGTACTTC.